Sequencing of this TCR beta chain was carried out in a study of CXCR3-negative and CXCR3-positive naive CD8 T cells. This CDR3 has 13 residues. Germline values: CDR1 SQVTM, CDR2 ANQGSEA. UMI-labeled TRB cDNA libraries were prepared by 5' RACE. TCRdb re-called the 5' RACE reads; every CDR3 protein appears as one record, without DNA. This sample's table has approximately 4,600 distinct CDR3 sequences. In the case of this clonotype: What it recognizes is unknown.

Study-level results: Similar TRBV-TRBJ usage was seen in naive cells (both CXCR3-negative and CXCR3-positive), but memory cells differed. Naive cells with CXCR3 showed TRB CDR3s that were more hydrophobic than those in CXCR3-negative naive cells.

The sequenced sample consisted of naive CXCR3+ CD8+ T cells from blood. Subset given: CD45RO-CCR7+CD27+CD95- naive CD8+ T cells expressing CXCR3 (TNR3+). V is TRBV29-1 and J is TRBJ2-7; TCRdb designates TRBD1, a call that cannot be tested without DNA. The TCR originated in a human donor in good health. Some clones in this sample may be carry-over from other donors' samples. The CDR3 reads CSVEGRGTGEQYF.